These 23 T cell receptor beta chains originate from one sample sequenced in a study of cytomegalovirus exposure and HLA in healthy donors. 13 Jbeta primers and 60 Vbeta primers were used for the PCR. The repertoire was sequenced with immunoSEQ multiplex PCR; TCRdb's copy has only in-frame clones and lacks some. This table holds 70,000 to 90,000 clones, less than 85% found once. The sample was PBMCs. The source is a man aged 60 to 69 in good health and CMV-seronegative.

The chain carries TRBV19 and TRBJ2-1; the D gene is possibly TRBD2 (6 bases). The germline V gene has CDR1 LNHDA and CDR2 SQIVND (reference sequence). Trimming stripped 5 bases from V and 1 base from J, with 18 bases between. This CDR3 is built from 17 residues. The CDR3 sequence: CASSPYGGAFSYNEQFF. CDR3 coding DNA: TGTGCCAGTAGTCCCTATGGCGGGGCCTTTTCCTACAATGAGCAGTTCTTC.

This clone was seen a handful of times. The chain is built from TRBV14 and TRBJ1-2, with D possibly matching TRBD1 (5 bases). This CDR3 comprises 16 residues. The germline V and J ends were trimmed by 3 bases and 3 bases, with 17 bases remaining between them. Germline lookup yields CDR1 SGHDN and CDR2 FVKESK. CDR3 region: CASSHVAGPKYYGYTF. DNA for the CDR3: TGTGCCAGCAGCCACGTGGCAGGGCCAAAATACTATGGCTACACCTTC.

The rearrangement uses TRBV5-1 and TRBJ2-1, with TRBD2 matching over 12 bases. Germline V gives CDR1 SGHRS, CDR2 YFSETQ. Losses at the gene ends were 2 bases for V and 6 bases for J; bases not matched to a gene: 6. The CDR3 is made up of 16 amino acids. The CDR3 DNA reads as TGCGCCAGCAGCTTAATTCCTAGCGGGGGGGCCAATGAGCAGTTCTTC. It specifies CASSLIPSGGANEQFF.

The V gene is TRBV5-1, the J gene TRBJ2-7; TRBD1 is a possible D gene (6 bases). V was clipped by 0 bases and J by 4 bases, with 8 bases between them. Germline lookup yields CDR1 SGHRS and CDR2 YFSETQ. The CDR3 is 13 amino acids. The chain's CDR3 is CASSLDREYEQYF. Written as DNA, the CDR3 is TGCGCCAGCAGCTTGGACAGGGAGTACGAGCAGTACTTC. Filled out from reference TRBV5-1 and TRBJ2-7, the complete variable domain reads KAGVTQTPRYLIKTRGQQVTLSCSPISGHRSVSWYQQTPGQGLQFLFEYFSETQRNKGNFPGRFSGRQFSNSRSEMNVSTLELGDSALYLCASSLDREYEQYFGPGTRLTVT.

This clone showed up just once. The chain couples TRBV5-1 to TRBJ1-3; D is undetermined. Per the germline V gene, CDR1 is SGHRS and CDR2 is YFSETQ. V was cut by 1 base and J by 4 bases, with 6 bases left in between. CDR3 length: 13 residues. CDR3 loop: CASSLSSGNTIYF. In DNA form, the CDR3 reads TGCGCCAGCAGCTTGAGCTCCGGAAACACCATATATTTT. Drawing the rest from reference TRBV5-1 and TRBJ1-3, the complete variable domain is KAGVTQTPRYLIKTRGQQVTLSCSPISGHRSVSWYQQTPGQGLQFLFEYFSETQRNKGNFPGRFSGRQFSNSRSEMNVSTLELGDSALYLCASSLSSGNTIYFGEGSWLTVV.

This clone was observed a few times. The chain carries TRBV5-1 and TRBJ1-4; tentative D call: TRBD1 (6 bases). The CDR3 loop spans 15 amino acids. Trimming left V 4 bases short and J 3 bases short, with 13 bases between. Germline V gene lookup returns CDR1 SGHRS and CDR2 YFSETQ. The CDR3 here is CASSPGAGANEKLFF. The CDR3, as DNA: TGCGCCAGCAGCCCAGGGGCTGGGGCTAATGAAAAACTGTTTTTT.

This clone has just one count. Relative to the germline gene, one junction end is altered; a read error may explain this. The chain uses TRBV30 and TRBJ2-7; D perhaps matches TRBD1 (6 bases). The CDR3 totals 11 residues. CDR1 is GTSNPN, CDR2 SVGIG, per germline (reference sequence). CDR3 residues: CAWSVRTVQVF. The CDR3 bases are TGTGCCTGGAGTGTACGGACAGTCCAAGTTTTC.

The gene calls are TRBV5-4 and TRBJ2-1; 9 bases fit TRBD2. The CDR3 runs to 19 residues. The ends lost 0 bases at V and 0 bases at J; junction bases unmatched: 10. Per the germline V gene, CDR1 is SGHNT and CDR2 is YYREEE (reference sequence). The CDR3 loop reads CASSLGGSAGGLSYNEQFF. DNA of the CDR3: TGTGCCAGCAGCTTGGGGGGTAGCGCGGGGGGGCTCTCCTACAATGAGCAGTTCTTC.

V gene TRBV5-1 combines with J gene TRBJ1-2, with 8 bases fitting TRBD1. The trim removed 0 bases at V and 4 bases at J, leaving 8 bases unmatched. The CDR3 length is 16 residues. Germline lookup yields CDR1 SGHRS and CDR2 YFSETQ. CDR3 loop: CASSLVTGVTTYGYTF. In DNA form, the CDR3 reads TGCGCCAGCAGCTTGGTGACAGGGGTAACAACCTATGGCTACACCTTC.

V and J are TRBV6-6 and TRBJ1-2, with a weak D call TRBD1 (5 bases). From germline, CDR1 is MNHNY and CDR2 SVGAGI (reference sequence). The CDR3 covers 15 residues. V was clipped by 4 bases and J by 3 bases, with 15 bases between them. This CDR3 reads CASSSGFQGYYGYTF. CDR3 nucleotide sequence: TGTGCCAGCAGTTCCGGCTTTCAGGGATACTATGGCTACACCTTC.

The V and J genes are TRBV29-1 and TRBJ1-2; weak D call: TRBD1 (5 bases). Germline V gives CDR1 SQVTM, CDR2 ANQGSEA. The V and J ends lost 4 bases and 7 bases respectively, with 10 bases between them. There are 11 residues in the CDR3. CDR3 in DNA: TGCAGCGTTGGGGACTTGGGTGGCTACACCTTC. This sequence encodes CSVGDLGGYTF.

The chain combines TRBV19 with TRBJ1-5; D gene ambiguous. This CDR3 contains 14 residues. Per the germline V gene, CDR1 is LNHDA and CDR2 is SQIVND (reference sequence). Trimming took off 2 bases at V and 4 bases at J, with 9 bases between the two ends. CDR3 in DNA: TGTGCCAGTAGTATAAGCCAGGCTAATCAGCCCCAGCATTTT. Translation: CASSISQANQPQHF.

The CDR3 DNA reads TGTGCTAGTGGTTTGATCGGGAACACCGGGGAGCTGTTTTTT. Translated: CASGLIGNTGELFF. The V gene is TRBV12-5, the J gene TRBJ2-2; D is undetermined. Trimming took off 2 bases at V and 1 base at J, with 5 bases between the two ends. In germline, CDR1 is LGHNT, CDR2 FRNRAP. This CDR3 has 14 residues.

The chain carries TRBV2 and TRBJ1-2; 10 nucleotides line up with TRBD1. The CDR3 runs to 13 residues. V lost 4 bases, J lost 6 bases, and 2 bases stayed unmatched. Looked up from germline, CDR1 is SNHLY and CDR2 is FYNNEI. The CDR3 region has the DNA TGTGCCAGCAGTGGACAGGGGGCGGATGGCTACACCTTC. Protein: CASSGQGADGYTF. Full variable domain (rest looked up from reference TRBV2 and TRBJ1-2): EPEVTQTPSHQVTQMGQEVILRCVPISNHLYFYWYRQILGQKVEFLVSFYNNEISEKSEIFDDQFSVERPDGSNFTLKIRSTKLEDSAMYFCASSGQGADGYTFGSGTRLTVV.

This sequence joins TRBV6-5 and TRBJ1-2, with 11 positions matching TRBD1. Germline CDR1 and CDR2: MNHEY and SVGAGI. The ends lost 6 bases at V and 7 bases at J; junction bases unmatched: 7. CDR3 length: 14 amino acids. The CDR3 DNA reads as TGTGCCAGCAGGCTGGGACAGGGGGTAGGTGGCTACACCTTC. Its protein product is CASRLGQGVGGYTF.

The chain is built from TRBV30 and TRBJ1-2; maybe TRBD1 (5 bases). Trimming removed 3 bases at V and 7 bases at J, with 12 bases between. The CDR3 covers 12 residues. Per the germline V gene, CDR1 is GTSNPN and CDR2 is SVGIG (reference sequence). CDR3 amino acids: CAWREGTGGYTF. The DNA for the CDR3 is TGTGCCTGGAGGGAGGGGACCGGTGGCTACACCTTC.

The chain links TRBV2 to TRBJ2-2; D might be TRBD1 (7 bases). There are 14 residues in the CDR3. In germline, CDR1 is SNHLY, CDR2 FYNNEI. V lost 4 bases and J lost 6, with 12 bases in between. CDR3 DNA sequence: TGTGCCAGCAGTGTGGGCAGGGGGGCCGGGGAGCTGTTTTTT. Its translation is CASSVGRGAGELFF.

This chain connects TRBV5-1 to TRBJ2-5; 11 positions agree with TRBD2. Looked up from germline, CDR1 is SGHRS and CDR2 is YFSETQ. V was pared by 5 bases and J by 4 bases, with 10 bases of the junction left unmatched. The CDR3 runs 16 residues. For the CDR3, the DNA is TGCGCCAGCAGTTCAGAAGGTAGCGGGGGGGGAGAGACCCAGTACTTC. Protein product: CASSSEGSGGGETQYF.

This chain uses TRBV5-1 with TRBJ2-4; D not resolved. V was clipped by 9 bases and J by 0 bases, with 13 bases between them. Germline CDR1 reads SGHRS; CDR2 reads YFSETQ. CDR3 length: 14 amino acids. The CDR3 reads CATLSSLAKNIQYF. CDR3 in DNA: TGCGCCACCCTTAGTTCGTTAGCCAAAAACATTCAGTACTTC.

The chain employs TRBV16 and TRBJ1-3; D remains unclear. The CDR3 covers 15 residues. Germline lookup yields CDR1 KGHSY and CDR2 FQNENV. V was clipped by 0 bases and J by 0 bases, with 6 bases between them. CDR3 DNA sequence: TGTGCCAGCAGCCAATCAGGACTCTCTGGAAACACCATATATTTT. It translates to CASSQSGLSGNTIYF.

There are a few counts of this clone. This rearrangement joins TRBV29-1 to TRBJ1-1; no reliable D call. This CDR3 has 13 amino acids. Trimming took 6 bases from V and 0 from J, leaving 11 bases between them. The V gene's germline CDR1 is SQVTM and CDR2 ANQGSEA. Written as DNA, the CDR3 is TGCAGCGTGGAGGACGGCATGAACACTGAAGCTTTCTTT. Translation: CSVEDGMNTEAFF. Combining the CDR3 with reference TRBV29-1 and TRBJ1-1 gives the whole variable domain SAVISQKPSRDICQRGTSLTIQCQVDSQVTMMFWYRQQPGQSLTLIATANQGSEATYESGFVIDKFPISRPNLTFSTLTVSNMSPEDSSIYLCSVEDGMNTEAFFGQGTRLTVV.

The chain joins TRBV7-8 to TRBJ1-2; D is uncertain. CDR3 length: 12 amino acids. Germline V gene data show CDR1 as SGHVS and CDR2 as FQNEAQ. The germline V and J ends were trimmed by 2 bases and 8 bases, with 9 bases remaining between them. The chain's CDR3 is CASSLLGGGYTF. In DNA, the CDR3 is TGTGCCAGCAGCTTACTTGGAGGGGGCTACACCTTC.

The gene calls are TRBV5-1 and TRBJ2-1; TRBD1 aligns across 9 bases. V was pared by 0 bases and J by 14 bases, with 15 bases of the junction left unmatched. This CDR3 region has 16 residues. CDR1 and CDR2 from the germline V gene are SGHRS and YFSETQ. In DNA form, the CDR3 reads TGCGCCAGCAGCTTGGCAGGAGGACAGGGGAAGTTCGGGGAGTTCTTC. Translated, it gives CASSLAGGQGKFGEFF.